This T cell receptor (beta chain) was identified during a study of blood T cell repertoires in COVID-19. Study-wide context: The United States, Italy and Spain provided the acute and convalescent COVID-19 samples. Nucleic acid was either cDNA or gDNA, and it came from T cells, B-cell-depleted T cells, or PBMCs.

V dropped 3 bases and J dropped 4; count of bases not matched to a gene: 2. Germline V gene lookup returns CDR1 SGHVS and CDR2 FQNEAQ. CDR3 length: 15 amino acids. Original methodology: Reference gene primer amplification gave nucleated cell count estimates. Only in-frame clones appear in the TCRdb table, and some are missing; sequencing was by immunoSEQ multiplex PCR. V, J and clone size reflect that table, while D and trimming were determined from the DNA. The data hold some 290,000 clones, with nearly 90% observed a single time. A Seattle source enrolled patients during active infection and followed them longitudinally.

This chain connects TRBV7-8 to TRBJ2-5; 13 nucleotides line up with TRBD2. The origin of this receptor is a woman aged 40 to 49 with COVID-19, enrolled during active disease. Specimen: peripheral blood. The CDR3, as DNA: TGTGCCAGCAGCTTTTGGACTAGCGGGGGAGAGACCCAGTACTTC. Protein: CASSFWTSGGETQYF. Drawing the rest from reference TRBV7-8 and TRBJ2-5, the complete variable domain is GAGVSQSPRYKVAKRGQDVALRCDPISGHVSLFWYQQALGQGPEFLTYFQNEAQLDKSGLPSDRFFAERPEGSVSTLKIQRTQQEDSAVYLCASSFWTSGGETQYFGPGTRLLVL.